This TCR beta chain was found in a study of cytomegalovirus exposure and HLA in healthy donors (dated by TCRdb to the late 2010s). Study-wide context: In an earlier analysis of around 540 of the donors, 276 Gb of sequence data and approximately 100 million unique TCR beta sequences from about 179 million T cells were reported. A later genetic analysis used genome-wide SNP genotypes for about three fifths of the 666 donors, treating that subset as a discovery cohort. A separate validation cohort of more than 100 different subjects was used in addition to the approximately 640-subject first cohort. To study patterns of TCR occurrence, a later analysis re-analyzed previously published TCR beta repertoires from 600 to 750 donors and added high-resolution HLA genotyping. The study was designed to test whether signatures of past pathogen exposure could be identified by cataloging public T cell receptors. Among a few hundred genotyped donors of the cohort, an average of about 240,000 unique TCR beta nucleotide sequences were sequenced per donor, around 20% of them non-productive. Donor age, sex, ethnicity and CMV serostatus were compiled together with the repertoire data. Because of strong linkage in the cohort, four or five DR-DQ haplotypes were treated as single units for association and clustering. HLA typing covered class I and class II loci at four-digit resolution. Every repertoire in the discovery cohort had been generated on one and the same sequencing platform. Typing coverage differed by locus: A, B, C, DRB1 and DQB1 were typed in roughly 620-630 donors, DQA1 in about 560, DPA1 in 600 to 610, and DPB1 in approximately 450. Roughly 300 gigabases of sequencing data and 70 million to 100 million unique TCR sequences were included in an early release covering 550 to 650 HLA-typed donors. In the later analysis, no new phenotypic data were used to find candidate immune exposures; instead, reliance was placed on TCR beta sequences and their occurrence across donors. The study profiled the T cell repertoires of hundreds of subjects by immunosequencing and related them to cytomegalovirus serostatus. To predict cytomegalovirus infection status, the study combined high-throughput TCR immunosequencing, statistical association of individual TCRs with disease status, and machine learning. The genetic ancestry cluster associated with self-reported Caucasian donors included 65% to 90% of the roughly 380 genotyped donors. To decide whether each TCR beta V gene segment behaved as functional or pseudogenic, an earlier analysis of some 580 of the donors relied on high-throughput TCR beta sequencing. Points the paper makes about the study in general: In a later genetic analysis, a missense DCLRE1C variant was associated with V-gene and J-gene trimming of TCR beta chains, and the association was replicated in an independent cohort. Because counts were too low, more than 15 rarely observed V segments, including chromosome 9 orphons, were left out of the earlier analysis of about 620 of the donors. It was suggested by the authors that the approach could potentially be generalized to other disease states and immunological phenotypes. A later analysis associated approximately 17,000 TCR beta sequences with specific HLA alleles at a false discovery rate of 0.05. Some IMGT-functional V segments, including TRBV6-2 and TRBV6-3, could not be distinguished by the 87-base-pair reads and were therefore excluded. A few of the identified cytomegalovirus-associated TCR beta chains were confirmed in vitro to be specific for cytomegalovirus antigens. A further reported finding was that TCR beta sequences accurately predicted the HLA-A and HLA-B alleles for most subjects in the first cohort. The sequencing pipeline was judged likely to have produced a cluster of highly shared sequence variants as a technical artifact. The cohort was sequenced for TCR beta chains only, and without alpha or paired-chain data the features that could be detected were limited. In a later analysis, the rate of TCR association differed among HLA loci, with DRB1 alleles having the most associated TCRs and HLA-C alleles having the fewest. The only immune exposure information available for the cohort was CMV serostatus. An earlier analysis of approximately 500 of the donors showed that most TCR beta V segments appeared in productive rearrangements either about 87% or about 30% of the time, which broadly matched IMGT annotations. Cytomegalovirus status was reported to be diagnosed by the classifier with high specificity and sensitivity in both the original and validation cohorts. Correlated functional status among segregating V segments might be attributable to linkage disequilibrium, but an unknown experimental factor could not be ruled out. Across donors, most TCR sequences were observed very rarely, whereas some public TCRs were present in many individuals. A total of some 180 TCR beta chains were listed by the study as associated with cytomegalovirus. A later genetic analysis reported fewer N-insertions in productive TCRs among donors in an Asian-associated ancestry cluster than the roughly 700-donor mean. Most CMV-associated TCR beta chains appeared to be HLA-restricted in a later analysis, and the HLA associations seemed to be driven largely by CMV exposure. A later analysis reported that several top co-occurrence clusters appeared linked to parvovirus B19, influenza, CMV and Epstein-Barr virus. Compared with equally common non-associated chains, HLA-associated TCR beta chains in a later analysis were more clonally expanded and had lower generation probabilities. Strong co-occurrence of HLA alleles, especially DR and DQ, made assigning TCR associations to individual alleles difficult. Sequencing depth was assumed to be roughly uniform across donors in the presence/absence analyses, though that assumption may not hold. HLA typing was unavailable for some donors at each locus, so association tests used only the typed subset.

In total, roughly 670 healthy bone marrow donors made up the cohort. At the time of sampling, all cohort members were nominally healthy, though unrecorded immune exposures were likely present. The donor tested CMV seronegative and was one of the 352 seronegative cohort members. A peripheral blood sample was collected from each donor, and TCR beta sequencing was performed on peripheral blood mononuclear cells. Genomic DNA extraction from the blood cell samples was performed with the Qiagen DNeasy Blood Extraction Kit. Preparation of the library involved the immunoSEQ multiplex PCR assay. For the multiplex PCR, a mixture combining 60 forward primers for TCR Vbeta segments and 13 reverse primers for TCR Jbeta segments was used. Amplification of the CDR3 region of rearranged TCR beta genes was performed with a multiplex PCR assay on genomic DNA. The amplified TCR beta libraries were sequenced on the Illumina HiSeq System as 87-base-pair reads. Concerning the study's data processing: A later analysis tallied about 77 million unique TCR beta chains across the roughly 610 repertoires, and roughly 11 million of those chains were shared by two or more donors. To remove PCR and sequencing errors, raw reads were error-corrected and collapsed into unique sequences using a nearest-neighbor algorithm that merged closely related sequences. V, D and J gene segments were assigned by aligning CDR3 sequences to IMGT reference sequences. For a sequence to be retained, at least a six-nucleotide match to both a V gene segment and a J gene segment was required. Rearrangements were classified as productive when the CDR3 lacked stop codons and remained in frame with V and J, and all other rearrangements were classified as non-productive. Following IMGT convention, CDR3 was defined as the stretch from the second conserved V-encoded cysteine up to the conserved J-encoded phenylalanine. Sequences without an unambiguous match to a single V gene segment were excluded from the earlier analysis of about 600 of the donors. In an earlier analysis of about 590 of the donors, a V segment was called functional when productive rearrangements were above 56.7%, and segregating when the standard deviation between donors exceeded 5%. A statistical classification framework was developed to diagnose cytomegalovirus status using the catalog of TCR beta chain sequences. A later analysis assigned V and J genes by comparing TCR nucleotide sequences with IMGT/GENE-DB human TR gene sequences. A later analysis assigned CDR3 sequences and most-parsimonious VDJ recombination scenarios with the TCRdist pipeline. In a later analysis, each TCR beta chain was defined by its CDR3 amino acid sequence together with its V-gene family, and reads without a unique V-gene family were excluded. To address suspected cross-contamination and a sequencing artifact, a later analysis removed around 590 highly shared, low-generation-probability nucleotide sequences. In a later analysis, a clonal expansion index was calculated for each public chain from normalized within-repertoire ranks of inferred template counts. In a later analysis, generation probabilities were computed using a VDJ recombination model fitted to out-of-frame rearrangements, and the results were checked against IGoR. In a later analysis, hypergeometric tests were used to score TCR-TCR, TCR-HLA and TCR-CMV co-occurrence, with a repertoire-size bias correction applied to TCR pairs. To estimate false discovery rates, a later analysis permuted the HLA or CMV assignments 20 times. In a later analysis, co-occurring TCRs were grouped using DBSCAN, and TCRdist sequence similarity was added for clustering within HLA-allele-positive subsets. Repertoires with fewer than 30,000 or more than 120,000 public chains were left out of co-occurrence clustering, as were four to six repertoires with anomalous nucleotide sharing. TCRdb took this table from immuneACCESS and kept in-frame rearrangements with V and J called. Such tables lack part of the clones; where checked against another copy, unresolved V genes explain under half of the gap, and the rest is unexplained. V, J and clone size derive from that table, while D and trimming were established from the DNA sequence. This sample is represented by approximately 150,000 clones; around nine tenths of them were singletons. The ten largest clones add up to under 0.95% of the sample.

Deletion took 4 bases off V and 3 bases off J, with a span of 19 bases between the germline ends. Including the terminal cysteine and phenylalanine, the CDR3 comprises 16 residues. The only DNA kept is the CDR3, 48 bases in frame from the first base. Looking up the germline V gene yields CDR1 SGHDT and CDR2 YYEEEE. In regard to this clone: Its antigen is not yet known. There are no base qualities to consult, and no much larger clone falls within one base.

The rearranged segments are TRBV5-6 and TRBJ1-1, with the D gene not clear enough to name. The source material was PBMCs. This clonotype originated in a woman younger than 45 in good health and CMV-seronegative. The CDR3 corresponds to CASSQEAGQLDTEAFF. In nucleotides, the sequence is TGTGCCAGCAGCCAGGAGGCCGGGCAGCTGGACACTGAAGCTTTCTTT.